The rows below give T cell receptor beta chains drawn from one sample of a study of PD-1 blockade in classical Hodgkin lymphoma. Produced via immunoSEQ multiplex PCR; TCRdb's table is partial and in-frame only. The table records about 110,000 clones, roughly nine tenths of them present only once. The input for sequencing was peripheral blood mononuclear cells (PBMCs), taken before the second cycle of nivolumab. These receptors all come from a human donor with classical Hodgkin lymphoma. CDR3s include the opening cysteine and the closing phenylalanine or tryptophan.

V gene: TRBV11-2; CDR3 length: 15; CDR3 protein: CASSFGSWYQETQYF
V gene: TRBV7-6; CDR3 length: 17; CDR3 protein: CASSPVERAWNTGELFF
V gene: TRBV7-2; CDR3 length: 16; CDR3 protein: CASRSGLTYNQETQYF
V gene: TRBV5-1; CDR3 length: 16; CDR3 protein: CASSLGYRASGNTIYF
V gene: TRBV10-3; CDR3 length: 15; CDR3 protein: CAISEGQTGANVLTF
V gene: TRBV6-9; CDR3 length: 14; CDR3 protein: CASSYRGLVNEQFF
V gene: TRBV2; CDR3 length: 13; CDR3 protein: CASRGTGGYEQYF
V gene: TRBV6-1; CDR3 length: 15; CDR3 protein: CASSKGQAYNSPLHF
V gene: TRBV7-2; CDR3 length: 15; CDR3 protein: CASSLRGLAVDEQFF
V gene: TRBV11-3; CDR3 length: 13; CDR3 protein: CASSFGGTYEQYF
V gene: TRBV30; CDR3 length: 16; CDR3 protein: CAWSPSLITTNEKLFF
V gene: TRBV4-3; CDR3 length: 13; CDR3 protein: CASSQDRSYEQYF
V gene: TRBV27; CDR3 length: 16; CDR3 protein: CASRLGSQGSSYEQYF
V gene: TRBV19; CDR3 length: 16; CDR3 protein: CASSGGRDRATGELFF
V gene: TRBV30; CDR3 length: 12; CDR3 protein: CAWSEPPNTIYF
V gene: TRBV29-1; CDR3 length: 15; CDR3 protein: CSVVVLGRSYNEQFF
V gene: TRBV28; CDR3 length: 17; CDR3 protein: CASSLSLLTGSGTEAFF
V gene: TRBV5-4; CDR3 length: 17; CDR3 protein: CASSSGTSGFYTGELFF
V gene: TRBV5-1; CDR3 length: 13; CDR3 protein: CASSFGTNNEQFF
V gene: TRBV18; CDR3 length: 14; CDR3 protein: CASSPEDRSYEQYF
V gene: TRBV10-3; CDR3 length: 15; CDR3 protein: CAISEVSGNYNEQFF
V gene: TRBV19; CDR3 length: 15; CDR3 protein: CATQSPGGGTDTQYF
V gene: TRBV19; CDR3 length: 13; CDR3 protein: CASSLGTGEKLFF
V gene: TRBV29-1; CDR3 length: 13; CDR3 protein: CSVERAGGTEAFF
V gene: TRBV30; CDR3 length: 14; CDR3 protein: CAWSRDLGDYGYTF
V gene: TRBV2; CDR3 length: 15; CDR3 protein: CASSGGQGATQPQHF
V gene: TRBV19; CDR3 length: 15; CDR3 protein: CASKIFGLSPGELFF
V gene: TRBV7-2; CDR3 length: 17; CDR3 protein: CASSLEGRTSGTYEQYF
V gene: TRBV28; CDR3 length: 13; CDR3 protein: CASRASLNEKLFF